The source of this TCR beta chain is a study of shared clonotypes between healthy human individuals. For every subset, genomic DNA was evenly distributed across several immunoSEQ plates. Original processing methods: With immunoSEQ giving junction-only sequences and no quality scores, filtering differed. The assay was immunoSEQ multiplex PCR, and TCRdb's table has in-frame clones only and misses some. The V and J calls and clone size were taken over from that table, and D and trimming were inferred from the DNA. The table lists some 500,000 clones, roughly three quarters of them singletons. Adult Caucasians living in Nashville, Tennessee made up all of the donors. Note on this clone: Its antigen is not known.

Findings of the study overall: Enrolling few donors narrowed the genetic and exposure-history diversity that was represented.

The receptor was isolated from a woman aged 40 to 55 in good health. Some clones in this sample may be carry-over from other donors' samples. The sample was PBMCs.

Here the CDR3 reads CASSLERGKGETQYF. The CDR3 DNA reads as TGTGCCAGCAGCTTGGAGAGGGGGAAGGGAGAGACCCAGTACTTC. The rearrangement uses TRBV5-6 and TRBJ2-5; TRBD1 is a possible D gene (6 bases). Trimming pared 0 bases from V and 4 bases from J, leaving 13 bases between. Germline loops: CDR1 SGHDT, CDR2 YYEEEE. The CDR3 is made up of 15 amino acids.